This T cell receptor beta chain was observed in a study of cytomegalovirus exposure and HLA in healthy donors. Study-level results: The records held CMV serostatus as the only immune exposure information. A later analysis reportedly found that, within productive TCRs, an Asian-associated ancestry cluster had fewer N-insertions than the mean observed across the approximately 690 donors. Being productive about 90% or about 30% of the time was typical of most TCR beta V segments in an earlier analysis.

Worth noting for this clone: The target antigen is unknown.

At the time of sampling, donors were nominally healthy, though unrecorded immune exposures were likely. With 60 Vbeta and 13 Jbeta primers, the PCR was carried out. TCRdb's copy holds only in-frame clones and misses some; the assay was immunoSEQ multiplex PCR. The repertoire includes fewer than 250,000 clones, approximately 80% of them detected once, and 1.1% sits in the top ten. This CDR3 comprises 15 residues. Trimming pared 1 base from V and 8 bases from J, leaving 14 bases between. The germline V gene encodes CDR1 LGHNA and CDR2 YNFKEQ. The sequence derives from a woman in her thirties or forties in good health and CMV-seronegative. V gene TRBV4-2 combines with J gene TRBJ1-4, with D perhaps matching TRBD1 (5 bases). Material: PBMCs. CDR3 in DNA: TGTGCCAGCAGCCAAGCCCAGGGACTGGAAGAAAAACTGTTTTTT. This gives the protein CASSQAQGLEEKLFF.